Each of the 28 T cell receptor beta chains below was sequenced from the same sample in a study of blood T cell repertoires in COVID-19. The repertoire was sequenced with immunoSEQ multiplex PCR; TCRdb's copy has only in-frame clones and lacks some. The sample carries about 200,000 clones, around 90% recorded once. The material sequenced was PBMCs or T cells enriched from blood (not recorded which). The receptors here all came from a woman younger than 30 who had recovered from COVID-19.

CDR3 residues: CASNPGHPGEQYF. CDR3 in DNA: TGTGCCAGTAACCCGGGACACCCCGGCGAGCAGTACTTC. The rearrangement links TRBV19 to TRBJ2-7; a weak D match, TRBD1 (6 bases). The CDR3 covers 13 residues. Per the germline V gene, CDR1 is LNHDA and CDR2 is SQIVND (reference sequence). V lost 7 bases and J lost 6, with 16 bases in between. The whole variable domain, remainder taken from reference TRBV19 and TRBJ2-7, is DGGITQSPKYLFRKEGQNVTLSCEQNLNHDAMYWYRQDPGQGLRLIYYSQIVNDFQKGDIAEGYSVSREKKESFPLTVTSAQKNPTAFYLCASNPGHPGEQYFGPGTRLTVT.

This CDR3 is CATSRPGYGYTF. CDR3 coding DNA: TGTGCCACCAGCCGGCCAGGCTATGGCTACACCTTC. The chain recombines TRBV24-1 with TRBJ1-2; D gene unclear. The CDR3 sequence is 12 residues long. Trimming stripped 7 bases from V and 4 bases from J, with 9 bases between. Per germline, CDR1 KGHDR and CDR2 SFDVKD.

The rearrangement uses TRBV29-1 and TRBJ1-5; D not resolved. CDR1 is SQVTM and CDR2 is ANQGSEA in the germline V gene. The V end lost 6 bases, the J end lost 0 bases, and 12 bases lay between the germline ends. CDR3 length: 14 residues. The CDR3 region is CSVEISSSNQPQHF. The CDR3 DNA reads as TGCAGCGTCGAGATTAGTTCTAGCAATCAGCCCCAGCATTTT.

The CDR3 sequence is CASSPVTRGNTIYF. The CDR3 region has the DNA TGTGCCAGCAGTCCGGTTACCCGCGGAAACACCATATATTTT. V and J are TRBV6-6 and TRBJ1-3; D call uncertain. V was cut by 5 bases and J by 4 bases, with 12 bases left in between. The CDR3 covers 14 residues. Germline values: CDR1 MNHNY, CDR2 SVGAGI (reference sequence).

This clone was detected only once. Here the CDR3 reads CASSLGGTGFYEQYF. CDR3 sequence (DNA): TGTGCCAGCAGCTTAGGAGGGACAGGGTTCTACGAGCAGTACTTC. The chain is built from TRBV11-2 and TRBJ2-7, with TRBD1 matching 9 bases. J gave up 3 bases and V 1 base, and 4 bases lay outside the gene matches. Per the germline V gene, CDR1 is SGHAT and CDR2 is FQNNGV. The CDR3 totals 15 residues. The whole variable domain, filled in from reference TRBV11-2 and TRBJ2-7, reads EAGVAQSPRYKIIEKRQSVAFWCNPISGHATLYWYQQILGQGPKLLIQFQNNGVVDDSQLPKDRFSAERLKGVDSTLKIQPAKLEDSAVYLCASSLGGTGFYEQYFGPGTRLTVT.

Remarks on this clone: Within the sample, other DNA sequences also encode this same CDR3. This chain uses TRBV28 with TRBJ1-2; unclear D gene. The CDR3 loop spans 12 amino acids. Per the germline V gene, CDR1 is MDHEN and CDR2 is SYDVKM. V dropped 2 bases and J dropped 8 bases, with 9 bases sitting between them. CDR3 loop: CASSLRTGGYTF. The CDR3 DNA sequence: TGTGCCAGCAGTTTACGGACGGGAGGCTACACCTTC.

This sequence joins TRBV27 and TRBJ1-2, with 9 bases lining up with TRBD1. After removal of 5 bases from V and 3 bases from J, the junction contained 10 bases not matched to a gene. The CDR3 contains 16 residues. Germline CDR1 reads MNHEY; CDR2 reads SMNVEV (reference sequence). In DNA, the CDR3 is TGTGCCAGCAGTCCGCAAACAGGGGGCGCGGACTATGGCTACACCTTC. It encodes CASSPQTGGADYGYTF.

The chain recombines TRBV12-3 or TRBV12-4 with TRBJ1-2, with no clear D. Trimming shortened V by 8 bases and J by 2 bases, and 9 bases separated the two germline ends. CDR3 length: 12 amino acids. The CDR3 loop is CASGGRNYGYTF. The CDR3 DNA follows: TGTGCCAGCGGTGGCAGGAACTATGGCTACACCTTC.

This clone was picked up one time. The chain recombines TRBV10-3 with TRBJ2-2, with TRBD1 matching over 9 bases. Germline V gene data show CDR1 as ENHRY and CDR2 as SYGVKD. V gave up 9 bases and J gave up 6 bases; unmatched junction bases: 11. This CDR3 comprises 15 residues. The CDR3 DNA is TGTGCCATTAGCTCCCCGGGACAGGGAGCCGGGGAGCTGTTTTTT. This sequence encodes CAISSPGQGAGELFF.

The genes are TRBV6-4 and TRBJ2-3, with D possibly matching TRBD2 (7 bases). The V end was cut by 6 bases, the J end by 3 bases, with 16 bases between. The CDR3 has 15 residues. The germline V gene has CDR1 MRHNA and CDR2 SNTAGT. The CDR3 DNA reads TGTGCCAGCAGCTCAATCGCGGGGGCGACAGATACGCAGTATTTT. Amino acids: CASSSIAGATDTQYF.

V and J are TRBV3-1 (or the pseudogene TRBV3-2) and TRBJ1-2, with D possibly matching TRBD1 (5 bases). V shed 0 bases and J shed 3 bases, with 11 bases lying between them. The germline gives CDR1 LGHDT, CDR2 YNNKEL (reference sequence). The CDR3 is 15 amino acids. Here the CDR3 DNA reads TGTGCCAGCAGCCAAGATTCGGGGGGAGACTATGGCTACACCTTC. Translating gives CASSQDSGGDYGYTF.

The CDR3 loop is CASSFIRDRGNEKLFF. CDR3 DNA sequence: TGTGCCAGCAGTTTTATCCGGGACAGGGGTAATGAAAAACTGTTTTTT. This rearrangement joins TRBV27 to TRBJ1-4, with 10 bases fitting TRBD1. Germline V CDR1 and CDR2: MNHEY, SMNVEV (reference sequence). The CDR3 sequence is 16 residues long. J lost 4 bases, V lost 3 bases, and 5 bases had no gene match.

The chain joins TRBV21-1 to TRBJ2-7; the table's D gene call, TRBD1, was not cross checked with the DNA. TRBV21-1 is recorded as a pseudogene. The CDR3 is 14 amino acids. The CDR3 protein is CASSKEGGSYEQYF. CDR3 coding DNA: TGTGCCAGCAGCAAAGAAGGGGGTTCCTACGAGCAGTACTTC.

This rearrangement joins TRBV18 to TRBJ1-4, with 7 bases aligning to TRBD1. Trimming took 4 bases from V and 6 from J; bases not matched to a gene: 2. Germline CDR1 and CDR2: KGHSH and LQKENI. This CDR3 spans 13 amino acids. This CDR3 is CASSQGADEKLFF. CDR3 bases: TGTGCCAGCTCACAGGGGGCAGATGAAAAACTGTTTTTT.

The CDR3 here is CASSPLPGGFNEKLFF. CDR3 coding DNA: TGTGCCAGCTCACCCCTGCCAGGGGGCTTTAATGAAAAACTGTTTTTT. The V and J genes are TRBV18 and TRBJ1-4; 8 positions match TRBD1. In germline, CDR1 is KGHSH, CDR2 LQKENI. V lost 3 bases, J lost 4 bases, and 7 bases stayed unmatched. There are 16 residues in the CDR3.

In its sample, this clone was seen a few times. This rearrangement joins TRBV6-5 to TRBJ2-2, with 8 bases that match TRBD2. The germline gives CDR1 MNHEY, CDR2 SVGAGI. V lost 6 bases to trimming and J lost 1 base; unmatched junction nucleotides: 4. The CDR3 loop spans 15 amino acids. CDR3: CASRGLAGNTGELFF. CDR3 nucleotide sequence: TGTGCCAGCAGAGGACTAGCAGGGAACACCGGGGAGCTGTTTTTT.

The V gene is TRBV7-9, the J gene TRBJ2-1; 7 bases map to TRBD2. Germline V lookup: CDR1 SEHNR, CDR2 FQNEAQ (reference sequence). This CDR3 comprises 16 residues. The junction had 7 bases not matched to a gene; V was cut back by 5 bases and J by 0 bases. In DNA form, the CDR3 reads TGTGCCAGCAGCCCCCCCCTAGCGGTCTCCTACAATGAGCAGTTCTTC. This gives the protein CASSPPLAVSYNEQFF.

The chain employs TRBV9 and TRBJ2-7; 16 bases line up with TRBD2. V lost 2 bases and J lost 1; bases outside the gene matches: 3. The CDR3 is 17 residues long. Germline V lookup: CDR1 SGDLS, CDR2 YYNGEE. The CDR3, as DNA: TGTGCCAGCAGCGTGGGACTAGCGGGGGGGCGGTCCTACGAGCAGTACTTC. This gives the protein CASSVGLAGGRSYEQYF. Complete variable domain (other parts from reference TRBV9 and TRBJ2-7): DSGVTQTPKHLITATGQRVTLRCSPRSGDLSVYWYQQSLDQGLQFLIQYYNGEERAKGNILERFSAQQFPDLHSELNLSSLELGDSALYFCASSVGLAGGRSYEQYFGPGTRLTVT.

The chain has TRBV28 and TRBJ1-1, with TRBD1 identical over 7 bases. This CDR3 is 12 amino acids long. Germline CDR1 reads MDHEN; CDR2 reads SYDVKM. V was clipped by 6 bases and J by 6 bases; unmatched bases: 4. The CDR3 nucleotides read TGTGCCAGCAGCCTCGACAGGGCTGAAGCTTTCTTT. Amino acid sequence: CASSLDRAEAFF.

This clone was found once. The chain recombines TRBV19 with TRBJ2-5, with TRBD1 matching over 11 bases. The CDR3 is 16 residues long. Losses at the gene ends were 3 bases for V and 5 bases for J; bases not matched to a gene: 8. The germline V gene encodes CDR1 LNHDA and CDR2 SQIVND (reference sequence). The CDR3, as DNA: TGTGCCAGTAGTATGACTCGGGGACAGGGGGTTGAGACCCAGTACTTC. Residues: CASSMTRGQGVETQYF.

About this clone itself: This specimen includes other DNA sequences encoding the same CDR3. The chain is built from TRBV30 and TRBJ2-6; tentatively, D is TRBD2 (6 bases). There are 14 residues in the CDR3. Germline-derived CDR1 and CDR2 are GTSNPN and SVGIG (reference sequence). Trimming shortened V by 3 bases and J by 2 bases, and 8 bases separated the two germline ends. The CDR3 is CAWSTGAGANVLTF. The CDR3 nucleotides read TGTGCCTGGAGCACGGGAGCTGGGGCCAACGTCCTGACTTTC. The full variable domain, completed using reference TRBV30 and TRBJ2-6, is SQTIHQWPATLVQPVGSPLSLECTVEGTSNPNLYWYRQAAGRGLQLLFYSVGIGQISSEVPQNLSASRPQDRQFILSSKKLLLSDSGFYLCAWSTGAGANVLTFGAGSRLTVL.

CDR3 loop: CASSHGSRDTRSSPLHF. The CDR3 DNA sequence: TGTGCCAGCAGCCACGGATCCCGGGACACTAGAAGCTCACCCCTCCACTTT. The rearrangement uses TRBV3-1 (or the pseudogene TRBV3-2) and TRBJ1-6, with TRBD1 as a possible D gene (6 bases). Germline-derived CDR1 and CDR2 are LGHDT and YNNKEL (reference sequence). V was shortened by 3 bases and J by 10 bases, with 22 bases between the two germline ends. CDR3 length: 17 amino acids.

This sequence joins TRBV11-2 and TRBJ2-5; maybe TRBD2 (5 bases). This CDR3 has 16 amino acids. The V end was cut by 1 base, the J end by 2 bases, with 14 bases between. Germline CDR1 is SGHAT and CDR2 is FQNNGV. The CDR3 DNA sequence: TGTGCCAGCAGCTTAGTGCTAGCAGCTGTGCAAGAGACCCAGTACTTC. Protein product: CASSLVLAAVQETQYF.

This chain joins TRBV11-3 and TRBJ1-1, with a tentative D call TRBD1 (5 bases). The CDR3 is made up of 13 amino acids. Germline CDR1 is SGHNT and CDR2 is YENEEA. Trimming took off 10 bases at V and 0 bases at J, with 12 bases between the two ends. Here the CDR3 reads CATATDLNTEAFF. The DNA of the CDR3 is TGTGCCACCGCGACAGATTTGAACACTGAAGCTTTCTTT.

The chain has TRBV5-1 and TRBJ2-3; 8 bases match TRBD2. Germline CDR1 is SGHRS and CDR2 is YFSETQ. V lost 5 bases to trimming and J lost 4 bases; unmatched junction nucleotides: 6. The CDR3 runs 14 residues. DNA of the CDR3: TGCGCCAGCAGTTCGGGGGGGCCCGCAGATACGCAGTATTTT. This gives the protein CASSSGGPADTQYF.

In this sample, this clone turned up once. The chain links TRBV10-3 to TRBJ1-6; no definite D call. Germline values: CDR1 ENHRY, CDR2 SYGVKD. CDR3 length equals 16 residues. V was pared by 6 bases and J by 0 bases, with 12 bases between. CDR3 sequence reads: CAISPRTDSYNSPLHF. In DNA form, the CDR3 reads TGTGCCATCAGCCCGAGAACAGACTCCTATAATTCACCCCTCCACTTT.

This clone has just a few counts. The chain recombines TRBV25-1 with TRBJ1-6; D is uncertain. Trimming cost V 4 bases and J 0 bases, with 7 bases left between them. The CDR3 spans 15 residues. Germline lookup yields CDR1 MGHDK and CDR2 SYGVNS. CDR3 in amino acids: CASSASSSYNSPLHF. The CDR3 nucleotides are TGTGCCAGCAGTGCCTCGAGCTCCTATAATTCACCCCTCCACTTT.

CDR3 sequence: CASSPGGQGWGMNTEAFF. Here the CDR3 DNA reads TGTGCCAGCAGCCCCGGAGGACAGGGGTGGGGCATGAACACTGAAGCTTTCTTT. V is TRBV9 and J is TRBJ1-1, with 9 positions matching TRBD1. J lost 0 bases, V lost 4 bases, and 13 bases had no gene match. CDR1 is SGDLS, CDR2 YYNGEE, per germline. CDR3 length: 18 residues.